This T cell receptor (beta chain) was sequenced during a study of control samples from healthy donors and cancer patients. Sequenced by immunoSEQ multiplex PCR; TCRdb stores in-frame clones only, minus some. The sample has 120,000 or so clones, 80% to 90% seen once. Germline V CDR1 and CDR2: SEHNR, FQNEAQ (reference sequence). Trimming shortened V by 9 bases and J by 10 bases, and 18 bases separated the two germline ends. This CDR3 has 12 amino acids. Sequences were obtained from blood. The chain joins TRBV7-9 to TRBJ1-2, with no clear D. The TCR comes from a man aged 55 to 70 in good health. CDR3 bases: TGTGCCAGTCAACTCCTGGAGGGCCCCTACACCTTC. Its translation is CASQLLEGPYTF.